This passage covers 10 T cell receptor beta chains from one sample sequenced in a study of shared clonotypes between healthy human individuals. Some clones are missing from TCRdb's copy, which holds only in-frame ones; the method was immunoSEQ multiplex PCR. This repertoire shows about 520,000 clones, 65% to 85% found once; its top ten account for roughly 12%. The sequenced sample consisted of PBMCs. These receptors all stem from a woman aged 40 to 50 in good health. Some clones in this sample may be carry-over from other donors' samples.

This chain connects TRBV6-1 to TRBJ2-5; maybe TRBD1 (5 bases). The ends were cut back, 3 bases at V and 8 bases at J, with 16 bases in the middle. Germline V gives CDR1 MNHNS, CDR2 SASEGT. The CDR3 totals 14 residues. CDR3 in amino acids: CASSDVNTGTTQYF. In DNA form, the CDR3 reads TGTGCCAGCAGTGACGTAAATACAGGTACCACCCAGTACTTC.

With respect to this clone: A far larger clone is only one base removed, so a read error is likely. At the DNA level, this CDR3 is encoded by other sequences in the same sample as well. The chain is built from TRBV25-1 and TRBJ2-5; 11 bases map to TRBD1. This CDR3 contains 13 residues. Trimming removed 8 bases from V and 11 bases from J; junction bases left unmatched: 10. The germline gives CDR1 MGHDK, CDR2 SYGVNS. CDR3: CASGGQGVNEQYF. Written as DNA, the CDR3 is TGTGCCAGCGGGGGACAGGGGGTGAATGAGCAGTACTTC.

The rearrangement joins TRBV9 to TRBJ2-3, with 7 bases fitting TRBD2. This CDR3 contains 16 residues. The V gene end was trimmed by 4 bases and the J gene end by 1 base; junction bases not matched to a gene: 9. Germline lookup yields CDR1 SGDLS and CDR2 YYNGEE. The CDR3 coding sequence is TGTGCCAGCAGCCCGCGGGCGGGAGTGGGCACAGATACGCAGTATTTT. Residues: CASSPRAGVGTDTQYF.

Here the CDR3 reads CSVEVRSGRDTQYF. CDR3 in DNA: TGCAGCGTTGAAGTTAGGTCAGGGAGAGATACGCAGTATTTT. The gene calls are TRBV29-1 and TRBJ2-3, with D tentatively TRBD1 or TRBD2 (5 bases each). Per germline, CDR1 SQVTM and CDR2 ANQGSEA. The CDR3 loop spans 14 amino acids. V lost 1 base and J lost 5, with 13 bases in between.

This rearrangement joins TRBV2 to TRBJ2-7; 11 bases map to TRBD1. Trimming at V came to 6 bases and at J to 5 bases, leaving 9 bases not matched to a gene. The CDR3 is 15 residues long. The V gene's germline CDR1 is SNHLY and CDR2 FYNNEI. The CDR3 protein is CASSGGTGGINEQYF. In DNA form, the CDR3 reads TGTGCCAGCAGCGGGGGGACAGGGGGAATAAACGAGCAGTACTTC.

CDR3: CASIPGGSTGELFF. In DNA form, the CDR3 reads TGTGCCAGCATCCCAGGGGGCTCTACCGGGGAGCTGTTTTTT. This rearrangement joins TRBV2 to TRBJ2-2, with 8 bases fitting TRBD1. Germline V gives CDR1 SNHLY, CDR2 FYNNEI. The J segment lost 5 bases and the V segment lost 7 bases, leaving 6 bases of the junction unmatched. The CDR3 sequence is 14 residues long.

A note on this clone: Since a far larger clone is one base different, this is likely a read error. This chain uses TRBV5-1 with TRBJ2-1, with D hard to call. The CDR3 runs to 15 residues. CDR1 and CDR2 (germline): SGHRS, YFSETQ. V was shortened by 6 bases and J by 1 base, with 14 bases between the two germline ends. The CDR3 loop is CASILGEVSYNEQFF. CDR3 in DNA: TGCGCCAGCATCCTTGGAGAGGTTTCCTACAATGAGCAGTTCTTC.

This clone has at least ten counts. The chain carries TRBV5-1 and TRBJ1-4; maybe TRBD1 (5 bases). From germline, CDR1 is SGHRS and CDR2 YFSETQ. Trimming took off 4 bases at V and 0 bases at J, with 16 bases between the two ends. CDR3 length equals 17 residues. The CDR3 nucleotides are TGCGCCAGCAGCCTGGGGCCTTTACCTTCAACTAATGAAAAACTGTTTTTT. This codes for CASSLGPLPSTNEKLFF.

This clone was found once. One base away lies a much larger clone, so this may be a sequencing read error. The chain couples TRBV19 to TRBJ1-1; D call uncertain. Per the germline V gene, CDR1 is LNHDA and CDR2 is SQIVND (reference sequence). Between the trimmed V and J ends, which lost 3 bases and 3 bases, there was a span of 17 bases. The CDR3 covers 16 residues. CDR3 sequence (DNA): TGTGCCAGTAGTATCTTGGGAGGGCTCGGTTACACTGAAGCTTTCTTT. Protein sequence: CASSILGGLGYTEAFF.

V usage is TRBV29-1 and J usage is TRBJ2-6; D is possibly TRBD2 (6 bases). Between the trimmed V and J ends, which lost 6 bases and 1 base, there was a span of 10 bases. The CDR3 is 14 residues long. CDR1 and CDR2 (germline): SQVTM, ANQGSEA. For the CDR3, the DNA is TGCAGCGTCGAGGAGGGATCTGGGGCCAACGTCCTGACTTTC. This gives the protein CSVEEGSGANVLTF.